Sequencing of this T cell receptor (beta chain) was carried out in a study of OX40 agonist ivuxolimab in advanced cancers. On this clone itself: Its specificity is unknown.

Clones were sequenced by immunoSEQ multiplex PCR, and TCRdb holds only the in-frame ones, with some missing. This table has about 45,000 clones, approximately 91% appearing once. CDR1 and CDR2 (germline): SGHTA, FQGNSA. The CDR3 has 12 amino acids. The V gene lost 0 bases and the J gene lost 4 bases, with 4 bases spanning the gap. Whole-study results and caveats: Partial responders treated at 0.1-3.0 mg/kg exhibited clonal expansion among the lowest measured.

The source material was CD4+ or CD8+ T cells sorted from blood, sampled in a trial of the OX40 agonist ivuxolimab. V usage is TRBV7-2 and J usage is TRBJ2-7; D gene uncertain. This TCR came from an adult with an advanced solid tumor such as melanoma, head and neck, liver or kidney cancer. The CDR3 DNA follows: TGTGCCAGCAGCTTAGCAGCGTACGAGCAGTACTTC. Translated: CASSLAAYEQYF. The whole variable domain, remainder taken from reference TRBV7-2 and TRBJ2-7, is GAGVSQSPSNKVTEKGKDVELRCDPISGHTALYWYRQSLGQGLEFLIYFQGNSAPDKSGLPSDRFSAERTGGSVSTLTIQRTQQEDSAVYLCASSLAAYEQYFGPGTRLTVT.